This is a list of T cell receptor beta chains from one sample in a study of beta chain features in type 1 diabetes. Profiled with immunoSEQ multiplex PCR; TCRdb holds only in-frame clones, not every one. There are fewer than 300,000 clones in the sample; just over 20% occur only once, and about 0.028% lies in the top ten. The specimen was naive CD4+ T cells from blood. The receptors stem from a woman between 35 and 50 years old with type 1 diabetes. CDR3s leave out the opening cysteine and the closing phenylalanine or tryptophan. Clone sizes are given selectively: once, few, many, or a class where the clone is expanded.

v_gene	j_gene	abundance	CDR3aa
TRBV9	TRBJ1-1	.	ASSVTGNTEAF
TRBV9	TRBJ1-2	.	ASSPEDSYGYT
TRBV7-8	TRBJ1-6	.	ASSWDRVNSPLH
TRBV29-1	TRBJ1-1	few	SANGQWDTEAF
TRBV7-2	TRBJ1-1	few	ASSFQGYGTEAF
TRBV7-3	TRBJ2-3	.	ASTPSGSQADTQY
TRBV7-3	TRBJ1-6	.	ASSLSPGNSPLH
TRBV11-2	TRBJ2-7	.	ASSLADPLRGSYEQY
TRBV28	TRBJ2-5	few	ASSSGPGGKTQY
TRBV4-1	TRBJ2-4	.	ASSQGDSPRNIQY
TRBV4-1	TRBJ1-5	.	ASGPGQGQSPQH
TRBV18	TRBJ1-5	.	ASSSIRDKVNQPQH
TRBV2	TRBJ1-2	.	ASQGQDLYGYT
TRBV18	TRBJ2-7	few	ASSPETGPYEQY
TRBV2	TRBJ2-7	few	ASSPFYEQY
TRBV21-1	TRBJ2-7	few	ASSKVGQGNPRVYEQY
TRBV7-2	TRBJ1-5	.	ASGYRAGDQPQH
TRBV18	TRBJ2-3	.	ASSNIDSTDTQY
TRBV29-1	TRBJ2-7	few	SVDGDRAYEQY
TRBV18	TRBJ2-1	few	ASSRTGSESSYNEQF
TRBV13	TRBJ2-7	few	ASSGQGRPYEQY
TRBV2	TRBJ2-2	.	ASRARGRTGELF
TRBV19	TRBJ2-7	.	ASSAGAGGHYEQY
TRBV30	TRBJ2-7	.	AWGHLTGYEQY
TRBV4-1	TRBJ2-7	.	ASSQPTGGSYEQY
TRBV19	TRBJ2-1	few	ASSIAGGSYNEQF
TRBV9	TRBJ1-4	.	ASSGGQGGTNEKLF
TRBV4-3	TRBJ1-1	few	ASSQEAFHTEAF
TRBV20-1	TRBJ1-2	few	SAALRYGYT
TRBV6-6	TRBJ2-7	.	ASSGRQGRSYEQY
TRBV29-1	TRBJ1-3	few	SVDTDGNTIY
TRBV9	TRBJ1-1	.	ASSVEHRGTEAF
TRBV7-3	TRBJ2-1	.	ASSSGQGVYNEQF
TRBV4-2	TRBJ1-5	.	ASSQDRRGFQPQH
TRBV7-3	TRBJ2-1	.	ASSPGTGAYNEQF
TRBV7-2	TRBJ2-7	.	ASSFDSTYEQY
TRBV5-4	TRBJ2-5	.	ASRQGLAGGGETQY
TRBV2	TRBJ2-7	.	ASSALYYEQY
TRBV19	TRBJ1-5	once	ASSIGTVSVQPQH
TRBV5-4	TRBJ2-1	.	ASSLGGLAGVNEQF
TRBV30	TRBJ1-1	few	AWSSDGPEAF
TRBV5-1	TRBJ1-4	few	ASSPGTSGGEKLF
TRBV30	TRBJ2-7	.	AWSGQGPTYEQY